One and the same sample provided the 13 T cell receptor beta chains below, sequenced in a study of blood T cell repertoires in COVID-19. TCRdb's table, derived via immunoSEQ multiplex PCR, lists solely in-frame clones and lacks some. The sample has 85,000 to 130,000 clones, roughly 82% seen once. Sequenced: peripheral blood. These receptor sequences come from a man aged 55 to 69 with acute or convalescent COVID-19.

The chain is built from TRBV5-8 and TRBJ1-1, with 9 bases matching TRBD1. Germline V gives CDR1 SGHTS, CDR2 YDEGEE. The CDR3 consists of 15 residues. V shed 3 bases, J shed 0 bases, and the junction held 3 bases outside the gene matches. In DNA, the CDR3 is TGTGCCAGCAGCTCCGGGACAGGGTTGAACACTGAAGCTTTCTTT. This translates into CASSSGTGLNTEAFF.

This clone has a single count. This rearrangement joins TRBV5-5 to TRBJ2-1; 9 bases match TRBD2. CDR3 size: 15 residues. CDR1 is SGHKS, CDR2 YYEKEE, per germline (reference sequence). V was pared by 3 bases and J by 0 bases, with 1 base of the junction left unmatched. Here the CDR3 reads CASSSSGISYNEQFF. CDR3 coding DNA: TGTGCCAGCAGCTCTAGCGGGATCTCCTACAATGAGCAGTTCTTC.

The J gene is TRBJ2-1, the V gene TRBV3-1 (or the pseudogene TRBV3-2); 11 bases agree with TRBD1. Germline V gene sequence: CDR1 LGHDT, CDR2 YNNKEL (reference sequence). V was clipped by 6 bases and J by 9 bases; unmatched bases: 10. The CDR3 extends over 15 amino acids. CDR3 DNA: TGTGCCAGCAGGCGCGGACAGGGGGCGGTACTTGAGCAGTTCTTC. It yields the protein CASRRGQGAVLEQFF.

The V and J genes are TRBV7-2 and TRBJ2-1, with a tentative D call TRBD2 (5 bases). V gave up 5 bases and J gave up 4 bases, with 9 bases separating them. The CDR3 contains 13 residues. CDR1 and CDR2 (germline): SGHTA, FQGNSA. CDR3 sequence: CASSPPGYNEQFF. The CDR3 nucleotides read TGTGCCAGCAGCCCCCCGGGGTACAATGAGCAGTTCTTC.

CDR3 nucleotides: TGTGCCAGCAGTTACGGGGGGAGCTCCTACAATGAGCAGTTCTTC. Its translation: CASSYGGSSYNEQFF. J is TRBJ2-1 and V is TRBV6-5; perhaps TRBD2 as D (6 bases). The length of the CDR3 is 15 residues. Germline CDR1 is MNHEY and CDR2 is SVGAGI. Trimming took 2 bases from V and 0 from J, leaving 8 bases between them.

This chain connects TRBV6-5 to TRBJ2-1; TRBD2 aligns across 10 bases. The CDR3 is made up of 15 amino acids. The J segment lost 5 bases and the V segment lost 2 bases, leaving 3 bases of the junction unmatched. Per germline, CDR1 MNHEY and CDR2 SVGAGI. CDR3 DNA sequence: TGTGCCAGCAGTTACCAGCGGGAGGGCCACAATGAGCAGTTCTTC. Protein sequence: CASSYQREGHNEQFF.

The CDR3 DNA is TGTGCCAGCTCACCGTCGGGAGTAACCCAAAACTATGGCTACACCTTC. Its translation: CASSPSGVTQNYGYTF. The rearrangement joins TRBV18 to TRBJ1-2; D remains unclear. Germline V CDR1 and CDR2: KGHSH, LQKENI. The CDR3 consists of 16 residues. V lost 3 bases and J lost 2, with 16 bases in between.

The gene calls are TRBV5-1 and TRBJ2-2; D is uncertain. The CDR3 covers 15 residues. The germline V gene encodes CDR1 SGHRS and CDR2 YFSETQ. Trimming shortened V by 0 bases and J by 7 bases, and 13 bases separated the two germline ends. The CDR3 region has the DNA TGCGCCAGCAGCTTGGGTTCTTTTAGTGGCGGGGAGCTGTTTTTT. The encoded protein is CASSLGSFSGGELFF.

The genes are TRBV6-2 or TRBV6-3 and TRBJ2-2; the match to TRBD2 covers 14 bases. Germline V gene lookup returns CDR1 MNHEY and CDR2 SVGEGT. This CDR3 comprises 19 residues. With 2 bases clipped from V and 5 bases from J, the junction kept 10 bases outside the gene matches. The CDR3 DNA follows: TGTGCCAGCAGTTACAATGGACTAGCGGGGGGCAGTTGGACCGGGGAGCTGTTTTTT. It is translated as CASSYNGLAGGSWTGELFF.

The sample holds one count of this clone. The V call is TRBV4-2, the J call TRBJ2-7; TRBD2 matches at 11 bases. V shed 5 bases, J shed 4 bases, and the junction held 7 bases outside the gene matches. The germline V gene has CDR1 LGHNA and CDR2 YNFKEQ. The CDR3 is 15 residues long. The CDR3 DNA reads as TGTGCCAGCAGCGACCCGACTAGCGGGACGTACGAGCAGTACTTC. It yields the protein CASSDPTSGTYEQYF.

V and J are TRBV13 and TRBJ1-1, with 7 bases fitting TRBD1. Germline V gene lookup returns CDR1 PRHDT and CDR2 FYEKMQ (reference sequence). The V and J ends lost 5 bases and 1 base, in that order; junction bases with no gene match: 4. This CDR3 spans 14 amino acids. Here the CDR3 reads CASSAHRGNTEAFF. In DNA form, the CDR3 reads TGTGCCAGCAGCGCCCACAGGGGGAACACTGAAGCTTTCTTT.

This clone was found once. The chain is built from TRBV6-5 and TRBJ1-5, with TRBD1 identical over 8 bases. CDR3 length: 13 amino acids. Per germline, CDR1 MNHEY and CDR2 SVGAGI. Trimming at V came to 7 bases and at J to 4 bases, leaving 3 bases not matched to a gene. CDR3 sequence (DNA): TGTGCCAGCACCAGGGGGCAGAATCAGCCCCAGCATTTT. Protein product: CASTRGQNQPQHF.

The chain employs TRBV15 and TRBJ2-5; TRBD1 agrees at 10 bases. Germline V gene sequence: CDR1 LNHNV, CDR2 YYDKDF (reference sequence). J was trimmed by 10 bases and V by 0 bases; bases with no gene match: 14. This CDR3 comprises 17 residues. In nucleotides, the CDR3 is TGTGCCACCAGCAGAGATCTGACCGGGACAGGGGACGGGGTCCAGTACTTC. It yields the protein CATSRDLTGTGDGVQYF.